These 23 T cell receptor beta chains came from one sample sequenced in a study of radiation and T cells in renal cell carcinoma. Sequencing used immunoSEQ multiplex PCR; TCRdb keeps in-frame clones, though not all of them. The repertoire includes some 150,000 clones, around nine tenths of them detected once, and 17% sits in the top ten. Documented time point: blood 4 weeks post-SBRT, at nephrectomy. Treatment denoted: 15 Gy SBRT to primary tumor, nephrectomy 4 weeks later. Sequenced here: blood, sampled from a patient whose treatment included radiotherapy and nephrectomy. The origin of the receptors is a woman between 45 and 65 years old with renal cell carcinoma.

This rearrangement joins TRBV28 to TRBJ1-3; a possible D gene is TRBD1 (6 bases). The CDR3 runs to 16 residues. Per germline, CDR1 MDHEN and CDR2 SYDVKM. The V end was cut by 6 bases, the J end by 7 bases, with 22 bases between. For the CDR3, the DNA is TGTGCCAGCAGCCCAACAGGGAGGTTTCGCTGGAACACCATATATTTT. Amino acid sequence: CASSPTGRFRWNTIYF.

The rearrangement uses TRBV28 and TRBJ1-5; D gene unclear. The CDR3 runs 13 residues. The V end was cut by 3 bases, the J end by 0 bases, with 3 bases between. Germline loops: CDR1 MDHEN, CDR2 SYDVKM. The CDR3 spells CASSFGSNQPQHF. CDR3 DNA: TGTGCCAGCAGTTTTGGTAGCAATCAGCCCCAGCATTTT.

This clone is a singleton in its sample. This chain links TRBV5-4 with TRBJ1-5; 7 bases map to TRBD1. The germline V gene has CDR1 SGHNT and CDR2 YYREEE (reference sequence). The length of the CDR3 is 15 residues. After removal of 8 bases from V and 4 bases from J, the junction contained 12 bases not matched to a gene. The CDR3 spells CARSLGTDLNQPQHF. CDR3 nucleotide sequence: TGTGCCAGAAGCCTCGGGACAGATTTAAATCAGCCCCAGCATTTT. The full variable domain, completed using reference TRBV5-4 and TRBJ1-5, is ETGVTQSPTHLIKTRGQQVTLRCSSQSGHNTVSWYQQALGQGPQFIFQYYREEENGRGNFPPRFSGLQFPNYSSELNVNALELDDSALYLCARSLGTDLNQPQHFGDGTRLSIL.

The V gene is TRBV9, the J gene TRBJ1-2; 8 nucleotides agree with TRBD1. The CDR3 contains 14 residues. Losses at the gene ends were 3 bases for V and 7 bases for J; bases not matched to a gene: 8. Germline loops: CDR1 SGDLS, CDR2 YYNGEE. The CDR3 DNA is TGTGCCAGCAGCGCCCTGACAGGGGCGAGTGGCTACACCTTC. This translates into CASSALTGASGYTF.

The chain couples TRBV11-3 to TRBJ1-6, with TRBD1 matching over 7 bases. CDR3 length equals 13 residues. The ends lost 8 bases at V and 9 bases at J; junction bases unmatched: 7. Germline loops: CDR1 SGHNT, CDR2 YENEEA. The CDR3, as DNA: TGTGCCAGCTCCGACAGGGTGGGTTCACCCCTCCACTTT. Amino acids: CASSDRVGSPLHF. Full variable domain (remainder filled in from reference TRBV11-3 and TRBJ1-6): EAGVVQSPRYKIIEKKQPVAFWCNPISGHNTLYWYLQNLGQGPELLIRYENEEAVDDSQLPKDRFSAERLKGVDSTLKIQPAELGDSAVYLCASSDRVGSPLHFGNGTRLTVT.

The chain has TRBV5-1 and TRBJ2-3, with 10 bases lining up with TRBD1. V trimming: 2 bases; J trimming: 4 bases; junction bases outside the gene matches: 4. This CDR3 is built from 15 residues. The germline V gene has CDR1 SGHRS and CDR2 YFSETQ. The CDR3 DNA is TGCGCCAGCAGCTTAGGACAGGGGGTAGCAGATACGCAGTATTTT. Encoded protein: CASSLGQGVADTQYF.

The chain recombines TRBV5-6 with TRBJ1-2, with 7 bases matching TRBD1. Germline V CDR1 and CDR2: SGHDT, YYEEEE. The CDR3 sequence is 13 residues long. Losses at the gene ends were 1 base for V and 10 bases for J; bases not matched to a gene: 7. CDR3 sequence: CASSLKWDSHYTF. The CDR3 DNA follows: TGTGCCAGCAGCTTGAAATGGGACAGCCACTACACCTTC.

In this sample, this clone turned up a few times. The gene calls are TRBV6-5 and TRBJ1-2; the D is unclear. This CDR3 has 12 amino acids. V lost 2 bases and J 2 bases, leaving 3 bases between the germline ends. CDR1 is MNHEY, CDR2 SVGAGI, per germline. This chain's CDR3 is CASSYRNYGYTF. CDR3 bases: TGTGCCAGCAGTTACAGGAACTATGGCTACACCTTC.

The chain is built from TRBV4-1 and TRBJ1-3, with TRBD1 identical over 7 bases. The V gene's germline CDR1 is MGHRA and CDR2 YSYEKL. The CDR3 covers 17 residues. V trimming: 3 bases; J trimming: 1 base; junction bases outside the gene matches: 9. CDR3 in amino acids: CASSQGRDRGSGNTIYF. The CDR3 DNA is TGCGCCAGCAGCCAGGGCCGGGACAGAGGGTCTGGAAACACCATATATTTT.

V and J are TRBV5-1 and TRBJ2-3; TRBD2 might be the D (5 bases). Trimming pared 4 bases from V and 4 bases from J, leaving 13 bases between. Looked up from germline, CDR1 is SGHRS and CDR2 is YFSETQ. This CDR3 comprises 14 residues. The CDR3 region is CASSESGVADTQYF. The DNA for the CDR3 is TGCGCCAGCAGCGAGTCCGGGGTGGCAGATACGCAGTATTTT.

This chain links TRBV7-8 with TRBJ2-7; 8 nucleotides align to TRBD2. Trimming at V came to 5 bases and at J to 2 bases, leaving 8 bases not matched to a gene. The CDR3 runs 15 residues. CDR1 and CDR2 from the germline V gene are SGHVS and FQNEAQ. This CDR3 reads CASSLPRGRPYEQYF. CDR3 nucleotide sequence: TGTGCCAGCAGCCTCCCCCGCGGGAGGCCCTACGAGCAGTACTTC. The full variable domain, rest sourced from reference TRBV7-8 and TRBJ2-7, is GAGVSQSPRYKVAKRGQDVALRCDPISGHVSLFWYQQALGQGPEFLTYFQNEAQLDKSGLPSDRFFAERPEGSVSTLKIQRTQQEDSAVYLCASSLPRGRPYEQYFGPGTRLTVT.

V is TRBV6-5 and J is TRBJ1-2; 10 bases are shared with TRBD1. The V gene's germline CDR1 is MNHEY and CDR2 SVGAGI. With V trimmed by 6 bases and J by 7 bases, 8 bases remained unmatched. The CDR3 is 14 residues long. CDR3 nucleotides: TGTGCCAGCAGGCTAAGACAGGGGGCGGGTGGCTACACCTTC. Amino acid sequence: CASRLRQGAGGYTF.

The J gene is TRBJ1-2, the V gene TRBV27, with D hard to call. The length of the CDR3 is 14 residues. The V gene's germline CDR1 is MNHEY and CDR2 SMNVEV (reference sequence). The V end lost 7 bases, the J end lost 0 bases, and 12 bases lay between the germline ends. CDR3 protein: CASIGSGPNYGYTF. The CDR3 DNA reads TGTGCCAGCATAGGTTCCGGCCCTAACTATGGCTACACCTTC.

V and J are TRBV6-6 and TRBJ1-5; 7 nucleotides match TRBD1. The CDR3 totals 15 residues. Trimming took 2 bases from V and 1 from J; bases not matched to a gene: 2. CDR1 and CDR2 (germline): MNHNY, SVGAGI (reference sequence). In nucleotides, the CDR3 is TGTGCCAGCAGTTACCCGACAGGGAGCAATCAGCCCCAGCATTTT. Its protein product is CASSYPTGSNQPQHF.

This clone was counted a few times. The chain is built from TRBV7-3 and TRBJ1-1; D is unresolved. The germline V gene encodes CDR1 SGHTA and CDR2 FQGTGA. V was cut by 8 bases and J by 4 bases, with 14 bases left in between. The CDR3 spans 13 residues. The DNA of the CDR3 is TGTGCCAGCGCGGAAACGTGGAGCACTGAAGCTTTCTTT. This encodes CASAETWSTEAFF.

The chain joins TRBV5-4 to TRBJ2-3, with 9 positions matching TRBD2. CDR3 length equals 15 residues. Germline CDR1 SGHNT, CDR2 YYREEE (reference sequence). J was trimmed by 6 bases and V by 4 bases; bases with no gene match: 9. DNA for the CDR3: TGTGCCAGCAGCCAGATAGCGGGAGTTTCCGATACGCAGTATTTT. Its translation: CASSQIAGVSDTQYF.

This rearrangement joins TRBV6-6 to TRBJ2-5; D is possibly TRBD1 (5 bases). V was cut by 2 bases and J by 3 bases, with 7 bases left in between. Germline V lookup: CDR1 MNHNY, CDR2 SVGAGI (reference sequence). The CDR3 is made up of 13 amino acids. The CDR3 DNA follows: TGTGCCAGCAGTTACACAGGAAAAGAGACCCAGTACTTC. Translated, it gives CASSYTGKETQYF.

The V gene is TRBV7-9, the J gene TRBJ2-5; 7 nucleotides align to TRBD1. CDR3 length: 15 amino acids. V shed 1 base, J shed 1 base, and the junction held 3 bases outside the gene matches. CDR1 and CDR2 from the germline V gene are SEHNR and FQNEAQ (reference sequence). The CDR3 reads CASSLGGDSQETQYF. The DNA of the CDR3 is TGTGCCAGCAGCTTAGGAGGGGACAGCCAAGAGACCCAGTACTTC. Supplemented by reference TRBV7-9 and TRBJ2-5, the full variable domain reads DTGVSQNPRHKITKRGQNVTFRCDPISEHNRLYWYRQTLGQGPEFLTYFQNEAQLEKSRLLSDRFSAERPKGSFSTLEIQRTEQGDSAMYLCASSLGGDSQETQYFGPGTRLLVL.

The CDR3 DNA follows: TGCGCCAGCAGCTTGGAAGGGCAACGCTCTGGAAACACCATATATTTT. The encoded protein is CASSLEGQRSGNTIYF. The chain carries TRBV5-1 and TRBJ1-3; D gene ambiguous. This CDR3 has 16 amino acids. In germline, CDR1 is SGHRS, CDR2 YFSETQ. Trimming stripped 0 bases from V and 0 bases from J, with 10 bases between.

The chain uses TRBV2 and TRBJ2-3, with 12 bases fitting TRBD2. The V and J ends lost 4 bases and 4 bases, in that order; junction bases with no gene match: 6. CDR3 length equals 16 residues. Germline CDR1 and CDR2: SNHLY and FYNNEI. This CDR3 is CASSVRLAGVADTQYF. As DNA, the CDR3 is TGTGCCAGCAGTGTAAGACTAGCGGGGGTCGCAGATACGCAGTATTTT. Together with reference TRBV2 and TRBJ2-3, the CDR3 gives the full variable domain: EPEVTQTPSHQVTQMGQEVILRCVPISNHLYFYWYRQILGQKVEFLVSFYNNEISEKSEIFDDQFSVERPDGSNFTLKIRSTKLEDSAMYFCASSVRLAGVADTQYFGPGTRLTVL.

The CDR3 coding sequence is TGTGCCAGCAGTTTGACGTTGAGGGACTATGGCTACACCTTC. Its translation: CASSLTLRDYGYTF. The chain couples TRBV27 to TRBJ1-2; D uncertain. The germline gives CDR1 MNHEY, CDR2 SMNVEV (reference sequence). The CDR3 has 14 amino acids. Trimming took off 3 bases at V and 3 bases at J, with 11 bases between the two ends.

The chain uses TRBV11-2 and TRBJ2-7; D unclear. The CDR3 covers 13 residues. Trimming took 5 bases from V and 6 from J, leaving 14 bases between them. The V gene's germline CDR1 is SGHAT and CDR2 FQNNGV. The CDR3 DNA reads TGTGCCAGCAGCCCAAACACACACTCCGAGCAGTACTTC. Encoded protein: CASSPNTHSEQYF.

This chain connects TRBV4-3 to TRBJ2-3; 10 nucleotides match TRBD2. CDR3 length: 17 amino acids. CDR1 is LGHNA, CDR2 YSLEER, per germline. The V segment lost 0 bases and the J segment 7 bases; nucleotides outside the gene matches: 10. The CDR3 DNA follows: TGCGCCAGCAGCCAAGATAGACCTAGCGGGAGTCGCTATACGCAGTATTTT. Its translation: CASSQDRPSGSRYTQYF.